This TCR beta chain originates from a study of blood T cell repertoires in COVID-19. Turning to the study itself: Samples came from the United States, Italy and Spain, spanning acute and convalescent COVID-19.

In the original analysis: Estimation of nucleated cell counts relied on the amplification of reference gene primers. TCRdb's table, derived via immunoSEQ multiplex PCR, lists solely in-frame clones and lacks some. V, J and clone size are taken as reported in that table, and D and trimming were inferred from the DNA itself. Of 64,000 or so clones listed, more than 60% were seen once; the top ten hold nearly 10%. This CDR3 contains 15 residues. V lost 6 bases, J lost 3 bases, and 8 bases stayed unmatched. Germline values: CDR1 DFQATT, CDR2 SNEGSKA (reference sequence). Material for sequencing was peripheral blood. The receptor comes from a human donor in a cohort sampled during active COVID-19. The rearrangement uses TRBV20-1 and TRBJ2-1; 10 bases map to TRBD1. CDR3 coding DNA: TGCAGTGCCAGTCTGACAGGGGGCTTCTACAATGAGCAGTTCTTC. Its protein product is CSASLTGGFYNEQFF.